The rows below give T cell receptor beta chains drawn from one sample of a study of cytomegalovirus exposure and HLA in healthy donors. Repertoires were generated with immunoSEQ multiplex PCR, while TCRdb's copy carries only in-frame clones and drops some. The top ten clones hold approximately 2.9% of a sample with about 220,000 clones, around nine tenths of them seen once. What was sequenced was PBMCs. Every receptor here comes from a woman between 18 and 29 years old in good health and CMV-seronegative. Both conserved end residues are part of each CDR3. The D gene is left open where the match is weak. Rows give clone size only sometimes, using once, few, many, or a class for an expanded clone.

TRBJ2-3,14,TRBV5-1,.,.,TGCGCCAGCAGCTTAGGTTCCCCGAGGGATACGCAGTATTTT,CASSLGSPRDTQYF
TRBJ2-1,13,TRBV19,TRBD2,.,TGTGCCAGTAGTTCCGGGACTAGCAATGAGCAGTTCTTC,CASSSGTSNEQFF
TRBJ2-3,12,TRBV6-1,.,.,TGTGCCAGCAGCTTGGACTCCGATACGCAGTATTTT,CASSLDSDTQYF
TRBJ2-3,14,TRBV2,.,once,TGTGCCAGCAGACCTCACGGGAGCACAGATACGCAGTATTTT,CASRPHGSTDTQYF
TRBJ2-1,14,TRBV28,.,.,TGTGCCAGCAGCTACCAACCTAGGCCGGAGGAGCAGTTCTTC,CASSYQPRPEEQFF
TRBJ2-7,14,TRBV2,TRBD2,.,TGTGCCAGCAGGGGACTAGCCGAGACCTCCGAGCAGTACTTC,CASRGLAETSEQYF
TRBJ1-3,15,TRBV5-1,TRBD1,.,TGCGCCAGCACCATCGGACAGGGCTCTGGAAACACCATATATTTT,CASTIGQGSGNTIYF
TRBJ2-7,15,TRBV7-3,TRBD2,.,TGTGCCAGCAGCTTGTCCAGCGGGGGGACCTACGAGCAGTACTTC,CASSLSSGGTYEQYF
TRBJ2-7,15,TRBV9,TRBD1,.,TGTGCCAGCGGGCCCTCCGGGACAGTAACCTACGAGCAGTACTTC,CASGPSGTVTYEQYF
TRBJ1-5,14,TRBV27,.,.,TGTGCCAGCAGTTTCAGGGCTGGGAATCAGCCCCAGCATTTT,CASSFRAGNQPQHF
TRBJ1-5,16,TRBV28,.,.,TGTGCCAGCAGTTTTCTCAAGAGCTCGGGCAATCAGCCCCAGCATTTT,CASSFLKSSGNQPQHF
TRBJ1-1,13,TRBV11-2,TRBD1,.,TGTGCCAGCAGGTTGACAGGGGGCACTGAAGCTTTCTTT,CASRLTGGTEAFF
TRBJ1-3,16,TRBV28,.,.,TGTGCCAGCAGTGCGCGGGGGCGTTTAACTGGAAACACCATATATTTT,CASSARGRLTGNTIYF
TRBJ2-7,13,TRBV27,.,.,TGTGCCAGCAGTTACAGCCTTCTCTACGAGCAGTACTTC,CASSYSLLYEQYF
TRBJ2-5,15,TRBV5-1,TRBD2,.,TGCGCCAGCAGCTCCGGAAGGACTAGACAAGAGACCCAGTACTTC,CASSSGRTRQETQYF
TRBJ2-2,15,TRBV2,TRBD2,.,TGTGCCAGCTGGGGGGGGTTAGCGGGAGCCGGGGAGCTGTTTTTT,CASWGGLAGAGELFF
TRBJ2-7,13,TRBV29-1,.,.,TGCAGCGTTGAGACTACAGGGTCCTACGAGCAGTACTTC,CSVETTGSYEQYF
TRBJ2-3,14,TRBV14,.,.,TGTGCCAGCAGCGCACATAGCGGCACAGATACGCAGTATTTT,CASSAHSGTDTQYF
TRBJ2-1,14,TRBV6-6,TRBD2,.,TGTGGAGCGCGATCTAGCGGGAGAAGGAATGAGCAGTTCTTC,CGARSSGRRNEQFF
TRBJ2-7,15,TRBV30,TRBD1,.,TGTGCCTGGAGTGTATGGGACAGGGTCTCCTACGAGCAGTACTTC,CAWSVWDRVSYEQYF
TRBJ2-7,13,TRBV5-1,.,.,TGCGCCAGCAGCTTGGGGGGGGTCTACGAGCAGTACTTC,CASSLGGVYEQYF
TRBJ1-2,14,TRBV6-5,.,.,TGTGCCAGCAGAAAAGACAGGCTTAACTATGGCTACACCTTC,CASRKDRLNYGYTF